This record covers a single T cell receptor beta chain. This clone was observed once. There is no known antigen for this receptor. No base qualities exist here, and no much larger clone lies one base off it. Compared with germline, V lacks 5 bases and J lacks 3 bases; bases without a gene match: 11. The CDR1 and CDR2 encoded by the germline V gene are SNHLY and FYNNEI. Reading from cysteine to phenylalanine, the CDR3 counts 16 amino acids. The DNA shown is the 48-base CDR3, in frame from base 1. These data originate in a study of cytomegalovirus exposure and HLA in healthy donors (dated by TCRdb to the late 2010s). In terms of the full investigation: An earlier analysis of roughly 610 of the donors reported over 250 Gb of sequence data and 100 million to 120 million unique TCR beta sequences obtained from approximately 180 million T cells. About 280 gigabases of sequencing data and 75 million to 85 million unique TCR sequences made up an early release that covered 640 HLA-typed donors. Among the roughly 400 genotyped donors, roughly 80% belonged to the genetic ancestry cluster associated with self-reported Caucasian donors. The aim of the study was to test whether cataloging public T cell receptors could identify signatures of past pathogen exposure. Using immunosequencing, the study profiled T cell repertoires from fewer than 850 subjects and related those repertoires to cytomegalovirus serostatus. A separate validation cohort of roughly 120 different subjects was used in addition to the 666-subject first cohort. The study combined high-throughput TCR immunosequencing, statistical association of individual TCRs with disease status, and machine learning to predict cytomegalovirus infection status. To study patterns of TCR occurrence, a later analysis re-analyzed previously published TCR beta repertoires from around 700 donors and added high-resolution HLA genotyping. The later analysis used no new phenotypic data to find candidate immune exposures, relying instead on TCR beta sequences and their occurrence across donors. To decide whether each TCR beta V gene segment behaved as functional or pseudogenic, an earlier analysis of some 600 of the donors relied on high-throughput TCR beta sequencing. Donor age, sex, ethnicity and CMV serostatus were compiled alongside the repertoire data. A later genetic analysis used genome-wide SNP genotypes for 398 of the 666 donors, treating that subset as a discovery cohort. Every repertoire in the discovery cohort had been generated on one and the same sequencing platform. HLA typing covered class I and class II loci at four-digit resolution. Typing coverage differed by locus: A, B, C, DRB1 and DQB1 were typed in about 620-640 donors, DQA1 in 500 to 550, DPA1 in 600 to 610, and DPB1 in 400 to 480. Because of strong linkage in the cohort, roughly five DR-DQ haplotypes were treated as single units for association and clustering. Across about 370 genotyped donors of the cohort, an average of roughly 250,000 unique TCR beta nucleotide sequences per donor were sequenced, and roughly a sixth of those sequences were non-productive. Study-wide conclusions, independent of this receptor: Because counts were too low, roughly 18 rarely observed V segments, including chromosome 9 orphons, were left out of the earlier analysis of 587 of the donors. A cluster of highly shared sequence variants was judged likely to be a technical artifact of the sequencing pipeline. In the study, 150 to 200 TCR beta chains were listed as associated with cytomegalovirus. Linkage disequilibrium might explain the correlated functional status among segregating V segments, but an unknown experimental factor could not be excluded. Because HLA typing was unavailable for some donors at each locus, only the typed subset was used in association tests. In an earlier analysis of 587 of the donors, most TCR beta V segments appeared in productive rearrangements about 87% or about 30% of the time, broadly matching IMGT annotations. The classifier was reported to diagnose cytomegalovirus status with high specificity and sensitivity in both the original and validation cohorts. According to the authors, the approach could potentially be generalized to other disease states and immunological phenotypes. When HLA alleles, especially DR and DQ, strongly co-occurred, TCR associations were difficult to assign to individual alleles. At a false discovery rate of 0.05, a later analysis linked 16,000 or so TCR beta sequences to specific HLA alleles. In a later analysis, most CMV-associated TCR beta chains were found to appear HLA-restricted, with HLA associations seemingly driven largely by CMV exposure. A later genetic analysis reported fewer N-insertions in productive TCRs among donors in an Asian-associated ancestry cluster than the roughly 700-donor mean. V-gene and J-gene trimming of TCR beta chains was associated with a missense DCLRE1C variant in a later genetic analysis, and the association was replicated in an independent cohort. A later analysis found that HLA-associated TCR beta chains were more clonally expanded and had lower generation probabilities than equally common non-associated chains. CMV serostatus was the only immune exposure information available for the cohort. A further reported finding was that TCR beta sequences accurately predicted the HLA-A and HLA-B alleles for most subjects in the first cohort. In a later analysis, several top co-occurrence clusters were reported to appear linked to parvovirus B19, influenza, CMV and Epstein-Barr virus. In a later analysis, the rate of TCR association differed among HLA loci, with DRB1 alleles having the most associated TCRs and HLA-C alleles having the fewest. A few of the identified cytomegalovirus-associated TCR beta chains were confirmed in vitro to be specific for cytomegalovirus antigens. Sequencing depth was assumed to be roughly uniform across donors in the presence/absence analyses, though that assumption may not hold. The 87-base-pair reads could not distinguish some IMGT-functional V segments, including TRBV6-2 and TRBV6-3, so those segments were excluded. This cohort had only TCR beta chains sequenced, and the lack of alpha or paired-chain data limited which features could be detected. While some public TCRs were present in many individuals, most TCR sequences turned up only very rarely across donors.

Receptor amplification or capture employed the immunoSEQ multiplex PCR assay. For the multiplex PCR, a mixture combining 60 forward primers for TCR Vbeta segments and 13 reverse primers for TCR Jbeta segments was used. A multiplex PCR assay on genomic DNA amplified the CDR3 region of rearranged TCR beta genes. The Illumina HiSeq System was used to sequence the amplified TCR beta libraries as 87-base-pair reads. Processing in the source paper ran as follows. A later analysis tallied roughly 76 million unique TCR beta chains across the 650 to 750 repertoires, and about 10 million of those chains were shared by two or more donors. To remove PCR and sequencing errors, raw reads were error-corrected and collapsed into unique sequences using a nearest-neighbor algorithm that merged closely related sequences. To assign V, D and J gene segments, CDR3 sequences were aligned to IMGT reference sequences. Each retained sequence needed at least a six-nucleotide match to both a V gene segment and a J gene segment. A rearrangement counted as productive if the CDR3 had no stop codons and remained in frame with V and J, and every other rearrangement counted as non-productive. CDR3 was defined according to IMGT convention as the region running from the second conserved V-encoded cysteine to the conserved J-encoded phenylalanine. The earlier analysis of fewer than 750 of the donors excluded sequences that lacked an unambiguous match to a single V gene segment. In an earlier analysis of approximately 610 of the donors, V segments were called functional above 56.7% productive rearrangements and were called segregating when the between-donor standard deviation exceeded 5%. A statistical classification framework was developed to diagnose cytomegalovirus status using the catalog of TCR beta chain sequences. In a later analysis, TCR nucleotide sequences were compared against IMGT/GENE-DB human TR gene sequences so that V and J genes could be assigned. In a later analysis, CDR3 sequences and most-parsimonious VDJ recombination scenarios were assigned using the TCRdist pipeline. In a later analysis, each TCR beta chain was defined by its CDR3 amino acid sequence together with its V-gene family, and reads without a unique V-gene family were excluded. A later analysis removed 592 highly shared, low-generation-probability nucleotide sequences to deal with suspected cross-contamination and a sequencing artifact. In a later analysis, a clonal expansion index for each public chain was calculated from normalized within-repertoire ranks of inferred template counts. In a later analysis, generation probabilities were computed using a VDJ recombination model fitted to out-of-frame rearrangements, and the results were checked against IGoR. In a later analysis, hypergeometric tests were used to score TCR-TCR, TCR-HLA and TCR-CMV co-occurrence, with a repertoire-size bias correction applied to TCR pairs. To estimate false discovery rates, a later analysis permuted the HLA or CMV assignments 20 times. In a later analysis, co-occurring TCRs were grouped using DBSCAN, with TCRdist sequence similarity added in when clustering inside HLA-allele-positive subsets. For co-occurrence clustering, repertoires with fewer than 30,000 or more than 120,000 public chains were excluded, along with a handful of repertoires with anomalous nucleotide sharing. Here the immuneACCESS table is served through TCRdb, limited to in-frame sequences with V and J called. Missing clones are a known gap in these copies; in checked studies unresolved V genes cover under half, and the rest lacks a known reason. The V and J calls and clone size were taken over from that table, and D and trimming were inferred from the DNA. This sample holds about 130,000 clones; more than 65% were observed only once. The top ten hold 2.5% to 3% of the sample.

The cohort comprised some 700 healthy bone marrow donors. Cohort members were all nominally healthy when sampled, although unrecorded immune exposures were likely present. The donor was CMV seropositive and was included in the group of almost 300 seropositive cohort members. A peripheral blood sample was collected from each donor, and TCR beta sequencing was performed on peripheral blood mononuclear cells. Genomic DNA extraction from the blood cell samples was performed with the Qiagen DNeasy Blood Extraction Kit. The sequenced material came from PBMCs. This clonotype was sampled from a woman aged 18-29 years in good health and CMV-seropositive. The rearrangement combines TRBV2 with TRBJ2-5, and 8 junction bases match TRBD1. CDR3 sequence: CASSLTSRQGKETQYF. The nucleotides read TGTGCCAGCAGTTTAACCTCCAGACAGGGGAAAGAGACCCAGTACTTC.